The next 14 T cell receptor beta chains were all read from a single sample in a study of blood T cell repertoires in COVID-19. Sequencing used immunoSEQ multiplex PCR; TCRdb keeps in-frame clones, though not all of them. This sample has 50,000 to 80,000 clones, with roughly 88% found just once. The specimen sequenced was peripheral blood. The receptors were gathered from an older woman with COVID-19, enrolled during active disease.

The CDR3 DNA is TGTGCTAGTGGTCTGGGGACAGCGAACACCGGGGAGCTGTTTTTT. As protein: CASGLGTANTGELFF. The chain recombines TRBV12-5 with TRBJ2-2, with 7 bases that match TRBD1. The J segment lost 0 bases and the V segment lost 5 bases, leaving 3 bases of the junction unmatched. The CDR3 has 15 amino acids. Per germline, CDR1 LGHNT and CDR2 FRNRAP.

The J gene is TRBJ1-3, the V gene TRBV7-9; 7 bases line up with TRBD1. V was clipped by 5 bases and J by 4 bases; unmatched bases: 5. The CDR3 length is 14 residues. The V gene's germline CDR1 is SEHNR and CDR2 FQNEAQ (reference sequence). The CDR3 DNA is TGTGCCAGCAGCCACGGAGGGGGCGGAAACACCATATATTTT. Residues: CASSHGGGGNTIYF.

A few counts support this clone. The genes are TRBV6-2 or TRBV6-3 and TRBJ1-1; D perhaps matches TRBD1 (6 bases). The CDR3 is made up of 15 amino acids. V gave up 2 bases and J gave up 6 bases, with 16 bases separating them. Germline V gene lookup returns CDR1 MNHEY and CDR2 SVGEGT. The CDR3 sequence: CASSYRFQGKAEAFF. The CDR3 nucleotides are TGTGCCAGCAGTTACCGCTTTCAGGGGAAAGCTGAAGCTTTCTTT.

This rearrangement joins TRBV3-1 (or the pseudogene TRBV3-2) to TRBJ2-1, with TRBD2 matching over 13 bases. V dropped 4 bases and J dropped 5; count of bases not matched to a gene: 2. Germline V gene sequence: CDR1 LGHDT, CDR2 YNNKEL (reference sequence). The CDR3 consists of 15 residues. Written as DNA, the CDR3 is TGTGCCAGCAGCCTCGGACTAGCGGGGGACAATGAGCAGTTCTTC. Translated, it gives CASSLGLAGDNEQFF.

This CDR3 is CASSPGLAGAGETQYF. CDR3 DNA: TGTGCCAGCAGCCCCGGACTAGCGGGAGCCGGAGAGACCCAGTACTTC. The chain uses TRBV3-1 (or the pseudogene TRBV3-2) and TRBJ2-5; 13 bases line up with TRBD2. The ends lost 4 bases at V and 4 bases at J; junction bases unmatched: 6. CDR3 length: 16 amino acids. The germline V gene encodes CDR1 LGHDT and CDR2 YNNKEL (reference sequence).

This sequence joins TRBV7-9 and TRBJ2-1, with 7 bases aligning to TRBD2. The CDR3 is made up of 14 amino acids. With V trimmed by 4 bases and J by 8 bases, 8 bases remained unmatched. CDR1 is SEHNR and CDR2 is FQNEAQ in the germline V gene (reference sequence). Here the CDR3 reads CASSWGGSSDEQFF. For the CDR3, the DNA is TGTGCCAGCAGCTGGGGCGGGAGTAGTGATGAGCAGTTCTTC.

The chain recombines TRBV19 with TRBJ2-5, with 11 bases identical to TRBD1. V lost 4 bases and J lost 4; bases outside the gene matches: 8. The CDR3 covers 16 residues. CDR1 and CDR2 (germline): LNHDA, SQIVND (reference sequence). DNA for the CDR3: TGTGCCAGTAGTAACACAGGACAGGGGGCAGGAGAGACCCAGTACTTC. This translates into CASSNTGQGAGETQYF. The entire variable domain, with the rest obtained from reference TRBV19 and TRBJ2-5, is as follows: DGGITQSPKYLFRKEGQNVTLSCEQNLNHDAMYWYRQDPGQGLRLIYYSQIVNDFQKGDIAEGYSVSREKKESFPLTVTSAQKNPTAFYLCASSNTGQGAGETQYFGPGTRLLVL.

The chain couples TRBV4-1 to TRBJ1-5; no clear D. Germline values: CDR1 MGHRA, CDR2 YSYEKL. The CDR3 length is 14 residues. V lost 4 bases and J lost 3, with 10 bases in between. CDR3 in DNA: TGCGCCAGCAGCCGGGCAGGACTCAATCAGCCCCAGCATTTT. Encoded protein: CASSRAGLNQPQHF.

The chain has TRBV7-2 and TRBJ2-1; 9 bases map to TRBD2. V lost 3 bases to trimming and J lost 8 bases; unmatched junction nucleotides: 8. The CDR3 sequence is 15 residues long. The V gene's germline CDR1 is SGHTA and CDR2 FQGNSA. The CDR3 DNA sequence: TGTGCCAGCAGCTTCCGAGCGGGGGGACGGGATGAGCAGTTCTTC. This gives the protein CASSFRAGGRDEQFF.

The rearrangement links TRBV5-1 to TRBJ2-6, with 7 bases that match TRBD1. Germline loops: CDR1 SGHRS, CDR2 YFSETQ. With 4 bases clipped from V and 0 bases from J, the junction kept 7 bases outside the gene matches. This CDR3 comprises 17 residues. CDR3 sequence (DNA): TGCGCCAGCAGCCTCGGACAGGCAAACTCTGGGGCCAACGTCCTGACTTTC. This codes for CASSLGQANSGANVLTF.

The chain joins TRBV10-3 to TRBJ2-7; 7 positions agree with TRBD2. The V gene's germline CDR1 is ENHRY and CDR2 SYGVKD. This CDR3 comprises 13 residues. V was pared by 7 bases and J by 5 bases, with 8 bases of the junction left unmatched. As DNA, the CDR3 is TGTGCCATCACCCGGGGGGTCGGTAACGAGCAGTACTTC. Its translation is CAITRGVGNEQYF.

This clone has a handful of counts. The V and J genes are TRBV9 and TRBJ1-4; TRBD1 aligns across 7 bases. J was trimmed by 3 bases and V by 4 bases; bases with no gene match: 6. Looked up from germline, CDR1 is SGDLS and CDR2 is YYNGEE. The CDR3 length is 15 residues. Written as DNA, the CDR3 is TGTGCCAGCAGCCCCCCGGGGACAGCTAATGAAAAACTGTTTTTT. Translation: CASSPPGTANEKLFF.

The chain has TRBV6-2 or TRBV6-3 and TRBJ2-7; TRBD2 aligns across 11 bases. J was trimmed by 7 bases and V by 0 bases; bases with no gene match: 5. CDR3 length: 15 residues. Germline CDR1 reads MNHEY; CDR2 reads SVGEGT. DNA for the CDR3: TGTGCCAGCAGTTACTCGCTAGCGGGAGGCGCGGAGCAGTACTTC. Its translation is CASSYSLAGGAEQYF.

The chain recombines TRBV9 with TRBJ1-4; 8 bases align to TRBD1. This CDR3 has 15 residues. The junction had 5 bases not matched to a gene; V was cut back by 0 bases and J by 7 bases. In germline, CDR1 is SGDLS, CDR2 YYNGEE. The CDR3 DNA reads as TGTGCCAGCAGCGTAGGGGGACAGGCGGCTGAAAAACTGTTTTTT. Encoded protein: CASSVGGQAAEKLFF.